The clone carrying this T cell receptor beta chain came up many times. Its specificity is not known. These data originate in a study of early T cells in non-severe SARS-CoV-2 infection. Study at large: Alpha and beta chains were unpaired, from unsorted whole-blood bulk RNA. Points from the study as a whole: VDJdb-based matching was biased toward anti-spike CD8 responses and missed private and CD4 specificities.

MiXCR, run by TCRdb on the 5' RACE reads, gives a single entry per CDR3 protein. The table lists 100,000 to 120,000 distinct CDR3 sequences, about 12% of them singletons. The clonotype originates from an adult who was a healthcare worker with PCR-confirmed SARS-CoV-2 infection or an uninfected control (not recorded which). The sample consisted of whole blood, taken at baseline.

DNA of the CDR3: TGCGCCAGCGAGGACTCCGGGACAGGGCTAAACGAGCAGTACTTC. Protein product: CASEDSGTGLNEQYF. The chain links TRBV4-1 to TRBJ2-7, with 9 bases matching TRBD1. From germline, CDR1 is MGHRA and CDR2 YSYEKL. J was trimmed by 5 bases and V by 8 bases; bases with no gene match: 13. This CDR3 contains 15 residues.